Listed here is a single T cell receptor beta chain. Its target is not known. Clones were read by immunoSEQ multiplex PCR, and TCRdb kept only the in-frame ones, dropping some. The sample holds tens of thousands of clones, around four fifths seen once. The CDR3 extends over 15 amino acids. Per the germline V gene, CDR1 is SGDLS and CDR2 is YYNGEE. Trimming shortened V by 4 bases and J by 2 bases, and 13 bases separated the two germline ends. About 2.2 micrograms of genomic DNA (from cryopreserved PBMCs) were used for TCR beta libraries. This specimen belongs to a study of cytotoxic CD8 clonotypes in ibrutinib-treated CLL. Notes on the study in general: A difference in sampling times existed between sustained-remission and progressing patients.

The receptor was derived from a human donor with chronic lymphocytic leukemia. The gene calls are TRBV9 and TRBJ2-1; D perhaps matches TRBD2 (5 bases). The specimen comprised PBMCs, sampled before ibrutinib treatment. The CDR3 is CASSTLAAPYNEQFF. CDR3 in DNA: TGTGCCAGCAGCACCCTAGCAGCACCCTACAATGAGCAGTTCTTC.